This T cell receptor (beta chain) was identified during a study of blood T cell repertoires in COVID-19 (TCRdb year 2020). Some background on the complete study: Samples from collaborators originated in the United States, Italy and Spain and spanned both the acute and convalescent phases of COVID-19. Where HLA class I and class II types were available, the types were taken from metadata supplied by the sample provider, not from assay-based typing. Sample metadata almost always included a de-identified subject ID, COVID-19 status, age in years and sex. Deeply sampled blood TCRbeta repertoires from subjects exposed to, actively infected with, or recovered from COVID-19 were included in the dataset. The samples were drawn from the first 160 participants of the ongoing ImmuneRACE study and from more than 1,000 subjects provided by 6 global collaborators. A freely available public database, intended as a resource for researchers studying the immune response to SARS-CoV-2, is where the repertoires were released. The material from the prospective study consisted of cDNA or gDNA derived from T cells, B-cell-depleted T cells, or PBMCs.

The collaborating institutions used their own protocols to collect whole blood in K2EDTA tubes. For TCRbeta analysis, collaborator samples were shipped as frozen whole blood, as isolated PBMCs, or as DNA extracted from either sample type. Here is what the overall study found, with its caveats: The amount of clinical and demographic metadata varied by source and participant and was provided uncurated.

As for this clone: It has no known antigen specificity. No qualities accompany the bases; no much larger clone lies one base away.

TCRbeta CDR3 regions were amplified from genomic DNA by means of the immunoSEQ Assay, a bias-controlled multiplex PCR. As for how the authors treated the data: The number of nucleated cells in each sample was estimated by amplification of reference gene primers within the assay. To quantify the absolute abundance of each unique TCRbeta CDR3 rearrangement, sequence reads were collapsed and filtered. For each sample, productive Simpson clonality was calculated as the square root of Simpson's diversity index over productive rearrangements. TCRdb limited this immuneACCESS table to in-frame rearrangements with V and J called. A share of clones is missing; checked studies link under half to unresolved V genes, and the rest is unexplained. V and J calls and clone size are copied from that table; D and trimming were computed from the DNA. This sample has about 290,000 clones in its table, and 85% of those were observed once. 4.1% of the sample comes from the top ten.

Taken from cysteine to phenylalanine, the CDR3 has 14 residues. The read is trimmed to its CDR3 DNA, 42 bases read in frame from base 1. The junction carries 18 bases between V and J, which are trimmed by 10 bases and 3 bases respectively. CDR1 and CDR2, looked up from the germline V gene, are MNHEY and SVGAGI. This receptor was obtained from a woman aged 50 to 60 with active or convalescent COVID-19. The sequence links TRBV6-5 to TRBJ1-1, with TRBD1 tentatively as D gene (6 bases match). Sample: peripheral blood. The nucleotide sequence is given as TGTGCCACGAAGGTTCAGGGGCTGTACACTGAAGCTTTCTTT. It translates as CATKVQGLYTEAFF.